This T cell receptor (beta chain) was captured in a study of OX40 agonist ivuxolimab in advanced cancers. Study context: An agonistic anti-OX40 (CD134) antibody, ivuxolimab, was used to treat the patients.

Sequencing used immunoSEQ multiplex PCR; TCRdb keeps in-frame clones, though not all of them. In the table there are over 70,000 clones, approximately 94% of which are singletons. The TCR sequence derives from an adult with an advanced solid tumor such as melanoma, head and neck, liver or kidney cancer. This sample comprised CD4+ or CD8+ T cells sorted from blood, obtained in a trial of the OX40 agonist ivuxolimab.

CDR3 sequence (DNA): TGTGCCATCAGTCCGGGACTGATTAATGAAAAACTGTTTTTT. Translating gives CAISPGLINEKLFF. This chain uses TRBV10-3 with TRBJ1-4; perhaps TRBD1 as D (5 bases). The CDR3 length is 14 residues. The V gene lost 5 bases and the J gene lost 4 bases, with 11 bases spanning the gap. Per the germline V gene, CDR1 is ENHRY and CDR2 is SYGVKD.